This TCR beta chain derives from a study of blood T cell repertoires in COVID-19. Across the study: Collection of acute and convalescent COVID-19 samples took place in the United States, Italy and Spain. Sample material is recorded as cDNA or gDNA derived from T cells, B-cell-depleted T cells, or PBMCs.

In the authors' workflow: By means of reference gene primer amplification, nucleated cell counts were estimated. Sequencing used immunoSEQ multiplex PCR; TCRdb keeps in-frame clones, though not all of them. V and J calls and clone size are those listed in that table; D and trimming were worked out from the DNA. Here the sample spans 200,000 to 300,000 clones, roughly 85% being singletons. CDR1 LNHDA and CDR2 SQIVND come from the germline V gene (reference sequence). This CDR3 comprises 15 residues. The V segment lost 7 bases and the J segment 7 bases; nucleotides outside the gene matches: 11. Membership in each cohort depended on participant-reported clinical history.

This receptor was taken from a woman aged 45-59 years with acute COVID-19. J is TRBJ1-4 and V is TRBV19, with 8 bases fitting TRBD1. Sequencing used PBMCs or T cells enriched from blood (not recorded which). CDR3 DNA sequence: TGTGCCAGTAATAACCAGGGGGCGCCTTCTGAAAAACTGTTTTTT. Encoded protein: CASNNQGAPSEKLFF.